This T cell receptor beta chain came from a study of low-dose radiotherapy and immunotherapy resistance in tumors. Time point defined: before trial treatment. This clonotype was detected a few times. V lost 4 bases and J lost 5; bases outside the gene matches: 7. The V gene's germline CDR1 is KGHDR and CDR2 SFDVKD. CDR3 length: 16 amino acids. First-strand cDNA relied on TRAV- and TRBV-specific primers spanning alpha and beta chains. TCR amplification involved 15 to 20 PCR cycles with a constant-region primer and V-primer adapter. MiXCR was run by TCRdb on the reads, yielding one entry per CDR3 protein. This sample has tens of thousands of distinct CDR3 sequences, with around 9.2% found just once.

This clonotype was sampled from a male donor with prostate cancer. The V call is TRBV24-1, the J call TRBJ2-3; 11 nucleotides agree with TRBD2. This specimen was PBMCs, taken before treatment. The CDR3 is CATSEPTSGSLDTQYF. CDR3 DNA sequence: TGTGCCACCAGTGAGCCTACTAGCGGGAGTTTAGATACGCAGTATTTT.